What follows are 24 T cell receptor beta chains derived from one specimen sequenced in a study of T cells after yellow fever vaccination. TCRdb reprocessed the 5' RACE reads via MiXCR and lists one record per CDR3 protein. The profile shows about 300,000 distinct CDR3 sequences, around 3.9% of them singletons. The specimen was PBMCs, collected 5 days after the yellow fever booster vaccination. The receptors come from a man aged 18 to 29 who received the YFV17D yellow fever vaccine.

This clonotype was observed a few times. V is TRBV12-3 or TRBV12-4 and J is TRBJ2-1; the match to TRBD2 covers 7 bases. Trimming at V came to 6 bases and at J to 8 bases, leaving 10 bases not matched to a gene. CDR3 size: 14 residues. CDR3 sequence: CASRSSGWGDEQFF. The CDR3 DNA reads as TGTGCCAGCAGAAGTAGCGGGTGGGGGGATGAGCAGTTCTTC.

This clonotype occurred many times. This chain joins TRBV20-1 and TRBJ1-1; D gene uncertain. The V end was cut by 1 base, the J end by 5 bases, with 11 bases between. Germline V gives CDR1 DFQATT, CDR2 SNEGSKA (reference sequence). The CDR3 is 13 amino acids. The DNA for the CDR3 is TGCAGTGCTAGAGCAGTGCCGGGAACTGAAGCTTTCTTT. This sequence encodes CSARAVPGTEAFF.

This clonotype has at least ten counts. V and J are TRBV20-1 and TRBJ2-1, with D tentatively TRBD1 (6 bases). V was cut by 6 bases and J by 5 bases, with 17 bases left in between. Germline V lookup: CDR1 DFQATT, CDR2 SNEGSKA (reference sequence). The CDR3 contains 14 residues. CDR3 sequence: CSADARRGNNEQFF. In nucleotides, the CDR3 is TGCAGTGCCGATGCGCGCAGGGGCAACAATGAGCAGTTCTTC.

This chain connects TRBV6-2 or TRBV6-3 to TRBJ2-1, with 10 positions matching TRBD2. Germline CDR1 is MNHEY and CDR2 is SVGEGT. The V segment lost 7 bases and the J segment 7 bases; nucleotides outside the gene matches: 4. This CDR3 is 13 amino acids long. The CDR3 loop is CASKAGGPNEQFF. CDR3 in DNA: TGTGCCAGCAAAGCGGGGGGGCCAAATGAGCAGTTCTTC.

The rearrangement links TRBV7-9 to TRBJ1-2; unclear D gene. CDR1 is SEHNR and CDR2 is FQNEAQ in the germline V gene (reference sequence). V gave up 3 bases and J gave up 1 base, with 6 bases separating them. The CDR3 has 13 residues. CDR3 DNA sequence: TGTGCCAGCAGCTTCCCGGATAACTATGGCTACACCTTC. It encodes CASSFPDNYGYTF.

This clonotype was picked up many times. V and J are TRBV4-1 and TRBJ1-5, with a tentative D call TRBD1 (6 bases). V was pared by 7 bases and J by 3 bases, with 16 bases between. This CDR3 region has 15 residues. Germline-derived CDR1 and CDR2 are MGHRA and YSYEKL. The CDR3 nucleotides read TGCGCCAGCACCGAAACCGACAGGTCCAATCAGCCCCAGCATTTT. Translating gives CASTETDRSNQPQHF.

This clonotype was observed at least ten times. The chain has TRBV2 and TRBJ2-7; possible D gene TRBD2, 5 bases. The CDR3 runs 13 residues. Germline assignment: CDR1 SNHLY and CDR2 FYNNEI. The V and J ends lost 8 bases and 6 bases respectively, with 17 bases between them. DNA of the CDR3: TGTGCCAGCTCTGCTGGGGAGACGACCGAGCAGTACTTC. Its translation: CASSAGETTEQYF. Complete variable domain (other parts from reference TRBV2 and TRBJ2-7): EPEVTQTPSHQVTQMGQEVILRCVPISNHLYFYWYRQILGQKVEFLVSFYNNEISEKSEIFDDQFSVERPDGSNFTLKIRSTKLEDSAMYFCASSAGETTEQYFGPGTRLTVT.

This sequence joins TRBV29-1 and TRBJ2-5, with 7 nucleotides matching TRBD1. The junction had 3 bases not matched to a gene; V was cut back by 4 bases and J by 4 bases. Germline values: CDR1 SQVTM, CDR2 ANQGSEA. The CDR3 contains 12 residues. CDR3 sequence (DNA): TGCAGCGTTGGACAGGGCCGAGAGACCCAGTACTTC. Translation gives CSVGQGRETQYF.

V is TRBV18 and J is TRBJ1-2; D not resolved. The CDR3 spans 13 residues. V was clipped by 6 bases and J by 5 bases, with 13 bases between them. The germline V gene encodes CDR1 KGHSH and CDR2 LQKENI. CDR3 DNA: TGTGCCAGCTCCTGGACCGAGGAGTATGGCTACACCTTC. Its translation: CASSWTEEYGYTF.

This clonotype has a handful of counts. This CDR3 reads CASSELAGENNEQFF. CDR3 nucleotides: TGTGCCAGCAGCGAACTAGCGGGGGAGAACAATGAGCAGTTCTTC. The chain combines TRBV7-3 with TRBJ2-1; 11 bases agree with TRBD2. CDR1 is SGHTA, CDR2 FQGTGA, per germline. There are 15 residues in the CDR3. V gave up 5 bases and J gave up 5 bases; unmatched junction bases: 5.

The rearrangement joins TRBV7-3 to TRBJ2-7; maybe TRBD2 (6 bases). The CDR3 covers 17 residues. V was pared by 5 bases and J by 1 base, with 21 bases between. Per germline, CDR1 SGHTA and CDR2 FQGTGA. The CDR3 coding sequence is TGTGCCAGCAGCGGAAGACAAAGGGACTCCCCATCCTACGAGCAGTACTTC. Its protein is CASSGRQRDSPSYEQYF.

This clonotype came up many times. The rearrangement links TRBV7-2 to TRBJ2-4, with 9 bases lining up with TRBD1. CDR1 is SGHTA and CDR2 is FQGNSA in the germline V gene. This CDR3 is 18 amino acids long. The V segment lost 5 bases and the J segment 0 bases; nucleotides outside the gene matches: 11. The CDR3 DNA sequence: TGTGCCAGCAGCGTCGGACAGGGGTATCTCTTAGCCAAAAACATTCAGTACTTC. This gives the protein CASSVGQGYLLAKNIQYF.

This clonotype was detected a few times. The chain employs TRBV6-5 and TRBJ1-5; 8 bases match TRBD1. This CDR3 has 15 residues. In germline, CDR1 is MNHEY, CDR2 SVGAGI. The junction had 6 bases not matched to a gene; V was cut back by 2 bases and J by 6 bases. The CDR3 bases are TGTGCCAGCAGTTACAACCAGGGGGCCGGTCAGCCCCAGCATTTT. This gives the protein CASSYNQGAGQPQHF.

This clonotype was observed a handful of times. The CDR3 DNA is TGTGCCAGCAGCTTAGGAGGAGGCCGGCGAATCGCCGGGGAGCTGTTTTTT. It specifies CASSLGGGRRIAGELFF. V and J are TRBV11-2 and TRBJ2-2; tentatively, D is TRBD2 (5 bases). Germline CDR1 and CDR2: SGHAT and FQNNGV. V was pared by 1 base and J by 6 bases, with 18 bases between. This CDR3 spans 17 amino acids.

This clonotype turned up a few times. CDR3 bases: TGCGCCAGCAGCTTGGGGGCAGGGTTTTCGACCGGGGAGCTGTTTTTT. It translates to CASSLGAGFSTGELFF. This chain uses TRBV5-1 with TRBJ2-2; possibly TRBD1 for D (5 bases). Trimming pared 0 bases from V and 5 bases from J, leaving 14 bases between. Germline V gives CDR1 SGHRS, CDR2 YFSETQ. The CDR3 spans 16 residues.

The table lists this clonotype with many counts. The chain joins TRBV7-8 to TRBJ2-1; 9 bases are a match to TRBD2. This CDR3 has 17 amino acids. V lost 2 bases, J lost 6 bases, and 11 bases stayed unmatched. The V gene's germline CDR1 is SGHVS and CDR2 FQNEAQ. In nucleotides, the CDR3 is TGTGCCAGCAGCTTAAGCATTGGGACTAGCCATTTCAATGAGCAGTTCTTC. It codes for CASSLSIGTSHFNEQFF.

This chain's CDR3 is CASSFTLNREDYGYTF. The DNA of the CDR3 is TGTGCCAGCAGCTTCACGCTTAACAGGGAGGACTATGGCTACACCTTC. The chain has TRBV7-9 and TRBJ1-2, with D possibly matching TRBD1 (6 bases). CDR3 length: 16 residues. Looked up from germline, CDR1 is SEHNR and CDR2 is FQNEAQ (reference sequence). V was clipped by 3 bases and J by 3 bases, with 17 bases between them.

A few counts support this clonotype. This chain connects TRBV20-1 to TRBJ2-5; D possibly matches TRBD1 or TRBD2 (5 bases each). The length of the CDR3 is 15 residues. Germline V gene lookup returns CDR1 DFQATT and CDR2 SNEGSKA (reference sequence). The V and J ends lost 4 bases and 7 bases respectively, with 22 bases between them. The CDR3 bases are TGCAGTGCTATGGGACCTAAATCCATGCCATGGACCCAGTACTTC. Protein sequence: CSAMGPKSMPWTQYF.

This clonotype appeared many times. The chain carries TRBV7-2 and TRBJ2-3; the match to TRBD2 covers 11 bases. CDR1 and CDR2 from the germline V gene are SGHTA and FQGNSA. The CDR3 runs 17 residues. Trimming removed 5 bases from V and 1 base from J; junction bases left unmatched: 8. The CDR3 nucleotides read TGTGCCAGCAGCGCACAGCCGACTAGCGGGGGCACAGATACGCAGTATTTT. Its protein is CASSAQPTSGGTDTQYF. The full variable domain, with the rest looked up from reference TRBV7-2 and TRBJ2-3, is GAGVSQSPSNKVTEKGKDVELRCDPISGHTALYWYRQSLGQGLEFLIYFQGNSAPDKSGLPSDRFSAERTGGSVSTLTIQRTQQEDSAVYLCASSAQPTSGGTDTQYFGPGTRLTVL.

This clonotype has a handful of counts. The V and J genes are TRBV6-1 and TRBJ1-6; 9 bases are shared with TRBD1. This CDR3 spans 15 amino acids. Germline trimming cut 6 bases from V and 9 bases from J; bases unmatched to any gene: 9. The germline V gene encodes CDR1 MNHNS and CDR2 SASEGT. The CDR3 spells CASRQSRDRASPLHF. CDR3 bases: TGTGCCAGCAGACAAAGCCGGGACAGGGCTTCACCCCTCCACTTT.

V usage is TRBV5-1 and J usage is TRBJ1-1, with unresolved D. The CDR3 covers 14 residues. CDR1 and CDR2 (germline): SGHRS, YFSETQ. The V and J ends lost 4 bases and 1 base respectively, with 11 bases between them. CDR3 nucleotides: TGCGCCAGCAGCCGGACCTCGGGGAACACTGAAGCTTTCTTT. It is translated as CASSRTSGNTEAFF.

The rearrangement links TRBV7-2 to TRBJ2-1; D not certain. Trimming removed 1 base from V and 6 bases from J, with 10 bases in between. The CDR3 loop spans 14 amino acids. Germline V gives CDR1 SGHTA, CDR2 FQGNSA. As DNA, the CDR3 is TGTGCCAGCAGCTTAGGGGTTTTGGGCAATGAGCAGTTCTTC. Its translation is CASSLGVLGNEQFF. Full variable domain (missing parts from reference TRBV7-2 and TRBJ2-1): GAGVSQSPSNKVTEKGKDVELRCDPISGHTALYWYRQSLGQGLEFLIYFQGNSAPDKSGLPSDRFSAERTGGSVSTLTIQRTQQEDSAVYLCASSLGVLGNEQFFGPGTRLTVL.

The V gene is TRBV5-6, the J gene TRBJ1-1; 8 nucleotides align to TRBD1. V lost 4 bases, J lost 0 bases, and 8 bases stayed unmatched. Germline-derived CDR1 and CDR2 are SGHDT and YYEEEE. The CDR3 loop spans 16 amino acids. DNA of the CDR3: TGTGCCAGCAGCCCCGGACAGGGTCTATTGAACACTGAAGCTTTCTTT. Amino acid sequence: CASSPGQGLLNTEAFF.

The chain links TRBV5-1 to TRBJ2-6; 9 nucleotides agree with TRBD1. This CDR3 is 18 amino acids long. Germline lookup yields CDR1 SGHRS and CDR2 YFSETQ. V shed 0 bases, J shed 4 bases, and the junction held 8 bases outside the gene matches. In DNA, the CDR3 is TGCGCCAGCAGCTTGGCGGCCTGGACAGGGGCAGGGGCCAACGTCCTGACTTTC. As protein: CASSLAAWTGAGANVLTF.